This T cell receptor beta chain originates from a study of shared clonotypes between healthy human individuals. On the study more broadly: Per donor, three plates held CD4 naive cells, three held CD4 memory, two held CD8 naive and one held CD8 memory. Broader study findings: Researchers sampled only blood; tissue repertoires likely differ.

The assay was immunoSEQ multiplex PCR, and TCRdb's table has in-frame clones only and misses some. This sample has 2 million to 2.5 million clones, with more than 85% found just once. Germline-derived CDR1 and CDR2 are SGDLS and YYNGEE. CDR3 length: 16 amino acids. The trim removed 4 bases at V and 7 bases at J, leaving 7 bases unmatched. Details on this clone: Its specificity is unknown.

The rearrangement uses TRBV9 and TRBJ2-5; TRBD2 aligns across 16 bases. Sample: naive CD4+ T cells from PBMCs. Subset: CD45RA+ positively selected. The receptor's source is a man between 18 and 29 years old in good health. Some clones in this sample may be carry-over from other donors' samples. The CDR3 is CASSPGTSGRGATQYF. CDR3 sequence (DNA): TGTGCCAGCAGCCCCGGGACTAGCGGGAGGGGTGCGACCCAGTACTTC.